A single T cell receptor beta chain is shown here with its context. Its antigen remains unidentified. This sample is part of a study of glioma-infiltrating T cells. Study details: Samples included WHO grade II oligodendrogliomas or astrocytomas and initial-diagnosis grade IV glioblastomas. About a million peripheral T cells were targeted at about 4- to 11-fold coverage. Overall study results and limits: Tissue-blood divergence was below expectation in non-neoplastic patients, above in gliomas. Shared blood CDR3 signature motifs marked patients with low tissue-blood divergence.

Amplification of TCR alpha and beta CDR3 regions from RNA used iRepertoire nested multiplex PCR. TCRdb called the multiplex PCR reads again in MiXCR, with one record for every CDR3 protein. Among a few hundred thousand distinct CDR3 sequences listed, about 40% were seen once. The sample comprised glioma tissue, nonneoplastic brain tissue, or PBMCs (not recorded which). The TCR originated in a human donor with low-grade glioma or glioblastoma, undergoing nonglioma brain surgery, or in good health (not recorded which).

In nucleotides, the CDR3 is TGCGCCAGCAGCCAGGCTCTGGCAGGTCGGGGCTACACCTTC. It encodes CASSQALAGRGYTF. This rearrangement joins TRBV4-3 to TRBJ1-2; D is unclear. Trimming removed 3 bases from V and 8 bases from J, with 16 bases in between. CDR3 length: 14 residues. The germline CDR1 and CDR2 sequences are LGHNA and YSLEER.